Sequencing of this TCR beta chain was carried out in a study of early T cells in non-severe SARS-CoV-2 infection. Across the whole study: Chains stayed unpaired after sequencing of bulk RNA from unsorted whole blood.

Separate cDNA molecules each had unique molecular identifiers attached to them. Via MiXCR, TCRdb re-called the 5' RACE reads, giving one row per CDR3 protein. The profile shows tens of thousands of distinct CDR3 sequences, over 9% of them singletons. The CDR3 has 13 amino acids. Germline assignment: CDR1 SEHNR and CDR2 FQNEAQ (reference sequence). Unmatched junction bases numbered 2, after V lost 3 bases and J lost 6 bases. The source was whole blood, collected at baseline. The sequence derives from an adult who was a healthcare worker with PCR-confirmed SARS-CoV-2 infection or an uninfected control (not recorded which). This chain joins TRBV7-9 and TRBJ2-5; 9 positions match TRBD1. DNA of the CDR3: TGTGCCAGCAGCTTGACAGGGGGAAAGACCCAGTACTTC. Residues: CASSLTGGKTQYF.